This T cell receptor (beta chain) was documented in a study of blood T cell repertoires in COVID-19. In germline, CDR1 is KGHSH, CDR2 LQKENI. V gave up 3 bases and J gave up 5 bases; unmatched junction bases: 7. CDR3 length: 14 residues. The protocol was immunoSEQ multiplex PCR, while the TCRdb copy is restricted to in-frame clones and leaves out a portion. The sample includes just over 150,000 clones, roughly 82% of them seen just once. The Seattle patients joined while their infection was active and were tracked longitudinally afterward. The source material was peripheral blood. The sequence came from a woman between 40 and 55 years old with COVID-19, enrolled during active disease. The rearrangement joins TRBV18 to TRBJ2-7; 7 nucleotides match TRBD1. CDR3 nucleotides: TGTGCCAGCTCACCGATGGCAGGGGGAGACGAGCAGTACTTC. Translation: CASSPMAGGDEQYF. The variable domain in full, completed from reference TRBV18 and TRBJ2-7, reads NAGVMQNPRHLVRRRGQEARLRCSPMKGHSHVYWYRQLPEEGLKFMVYLQKENIIDESGMPKERFSAEFPKEGPSILRIQQVVRGDSAAYFCASSPMAGGDEQYFGPGTRLTVT.